This TCR beta chain appears in the sequencing data of a study of T cells in localized non-small cell lung cancer. Points from the study as a whole: Appearing in adjacent lung were a median about 60 of the top 100 tumor clones.

Data came from immunoSEQ multiplex PCR; TCRdb stores just in-frame clones and leaves some out. The sample comprises fewer than 90,000 clones, 80% of which are singletons, and less than 20% rests with the top ten. A remark on this clone: Its antigen is not identified.

Here the sequenced sample was PBMCs, taken before any cancer treatment. This TCR derives from a man aged 35-69 years with stage II squamous cell lung carcinoma.

The CDR3 DNA follows: TGTGCCAGCTCAGGGACACTTGGAGAAGCTTTCTTT. Its protein product is CASSGTLGEAFF. This chain links TRBV18 with TRBJ1-1, with D possibly being TRBD1 (6 bases). Trimming left V 5 bases short and J 8 bases short, with 12 bases between. There are 12 residues in the CDR3. The germline V gene encodes CDR1 KGHSH and CDR2 LQKENI.